This note documents a single T cell receptor beta chain sequence. Its specificity is unknown. This entry belongs to a study of T cell responses to AZD1222 COVID-19 vaccine. Germline V CDR1 and CDR2: MNHEY, SVGAGI. With 6 bases removed from V and 1 base from J, the gap between germline ends came to 9 bases. CDR3 length equals 13 residues. Findings and caveats of the study: Repertoire samples came only from after the peak T cell response.

Sequencing was performed with immunoSEQ multiplex PCR; in TCRdb, only in-frame clones are kept and a portion is missing. The data show approximately 180,000 clones, with approximately 86% seen just once and approximately 8% held by the top ten. This TCR was sampled from an adult in good health. The sequenced sample was peripheral blood, obtained on day 0 of AZD1222 vaccination. This rearrangement joins TRBV6-5 to TRBJ1-1; D not certain. Here the CDR3 DNA reads TGTGCCAGCAGCGACGTCTGGAACACTGAAGCTTTCTTT. It specifies CASSDVWNTEAFF.